These 24 T cell receptor beta chains were sequenced from one sample in a study of T cell repertoires in cytomegalovirus infection. TCRdb recomputed calls from the reads with MiXCR, one row per CDR3 protein. The sample records around 530,000 distinct CDR3 sequences, about a quarter being singletons. The sample consisted of PBMCs. These receptors all come from a human donor in good health (CMV status not recorded). Some clones in this sample may be carry-over from other donors' samples.

This clonotype was counted between two and nine times. The V call is TRBV6-2 or TRBV6-3, the J call TRBJ2-1; 11 nucleotides align to TRBD2. The CDR3 spans 14 residues. Germline V CDR1 and CDR2: MNHEY, SVGEGT. V trimming: 6 bases; J trimming: 9 bases; junction bases outside the gene matches: 7. Here the CDR3 reads CASSLSGRAPEQFF. The CDR3 nucleotides read TGTGCCAGCAGCCTTAGCGGGAGGGCCCCTGAGCAGTTCTTC.

The chain joins TRBV5-3 to TRBJ1-5; TRBD1 aligns across 9 bases. TRBV5-3 is an ORF for which the function is uncertain. CDR3 size: 16 residues. With 4 bases clipped from V and 0 bases from J, the junction kept 5 bases outside the gene matches. CDR3 loop: CARSRTGEYSNQPQHF. CDR3 nucleotides: TGTGCCAGAAGCAGGACAGGGGAATATAGCAATCAGCCCCAGCATTTT.

This clonotype was detected many times. The chain combines TRBV7-2 with TRBJ2-1; D assignment may be TRBD1 or TRBD2 (5 bases each). The V gene's germline CDR1 is SGHTA and CDR2 FQGNSA. Trimming cost V 5 bases and J 12 bases, with 14 bases left between them. The CDR3 is 12 amino acids. The CDR3 is CASSLGTIGQFF. In DNA, the CDR3 is TGTGCCAGCAGCCTGGGGACCATAGGGCAGTTCTTC.

The chain links TRBV10-3 to TRBJ2-2; TRBD2 agrees at 7 bases. The germline V gene encodes CDR1 ENHRY and CDR2 SYGVKD. The V gene end was trimmed by 2 bases and the J gene end by 2 bases; junction bases not matched to a gene: 8. CDR3 length: 17 residues. Written as DNA, the CDR3 is TGTGCCATCAGTGAGACGGGAACAGCGGGAAACACCGGGGAGCTGTTTTTT. Amino acids: CAISETGTAGNTGELFF.

This clonotype was seen at least ten times. The chain recombines TRBV7-2 with TRBJ2-1; D uncertain. The germline CDR1 and CDR2 sequences are SGHTA and FQGNSA. Trimming left V 7 bases short and J 6 bases short, with 7 bases between. CDR3 size: 11 residues. The CDR3 coding sequence is TGTGCCAGCACCTTGGGCAATGAGCAGTTCTTC. Its translation: CASTLGNEQFF.

This clonotype was seen just once. The chain couples TRBV4-3 to TRBJ1-1; D may be TRBD1 (5 bases). Germline V gene lookup returns CDR1 LGHNA and CDR2 YSLEER. The CDR3 has 16 residues. The V gene lost 1 base and the J gene lost 5 bases, with 17 bases spanning the gap. The CDR3: CASSQVGALLGTEAFF. The CDR3 region has the DNA TGCGCCAGCAGCCAAGTTGGGGCCCTCCTGGGGACTGAAGCTTTCTTT.

The DNA of the CDR3 is TGTGCCAGCAGCTACACAGGGGGCGGCGACTATGGCTACACCTTC. Protein: CASSYTGGGDYGYTF. V usage is TRBV5-8 and J usage is TRBJ1-2, with 9 bases lining up with TRBD1. This CDR3 comprises 15 residues. Per germline, CDR1 SGHTS and CDR2 YDEGEE. V was clipped by 3 bases and J by 3 bases; unmatched bases: 6. Combining the CDR3 with reference TRBV5-8 and TRBJ1-2 gives the whole variable domain EAGVTQSPTHLIKTRGQQATLRCSPISGHTSVYWYQQALGLGLQFLLWYDEGEERNRGNFPPRFSGRQFPNYSSELNVNALELEDSALYLCASSYTGGGDYGYTFGSGTRLTVV.

V usage is TRBV18 and J usage is TRBJ2-7; 11 bases are shared with TRBD1. The CDR3 runs 15 residues. V dropped 5 bases and J dropped 3; count of bases not matched to a gene: 6. Germline assignment: CDR1 KGHSH and CDR2 LQKENI. This CDR3 reads CASSEGTGGNYEQYF. In nucleotides, the CDR3 is TGTGCCAGCTCAGAAGGGACAGGGGGTAACTACGAGCAGTACTTC.

The chain links TRBV7-2 to TRBJ2-2; D remains ambiguous. The germline V gene has CDR1 SGHTA and CDR2 FQGNSA. V gave up 2 bases and J gave up 7 bases, with 8 bases separating them. The CDR3 runs 13 residues. In nucleotides, the CDR3 is TGTGCCAGCAGCTTATCGGCTAGCGGGGAGCTGTTTTTT. It translates to CASSLSASGELFF.

Notes on this clonotype: One end of the junction varies from germline; a read error may be responsible. The rearrangement uses TRBV5-6 and TRBJ2-2; 16 bases are shared with TRBD2. Germline V gene data show CDR1 as SGHDT and CDR2 as YYEEEE. The CDR3 covers 19 residues. The CDR3 reads CASSLDGTSGRAGPGELFF. The CDR3 DNA reads TGTGCCAGCAGTTTGGATGGGACTAGCGGGAGGGCCGGGCCCGGGGAGCTGTTTTTT.

This clonotype was found a few times. The V gene is TRBV6-2 or TRBV6-3, the J gene TRBJ2-7; 11 bases match TRBD1. The CDR3 has 14 residues. V shed 6 bases and J 5 bases; nucleotides not matched to a gene: 6. Germline V CDR1 and CDR2: MNHEY, SVGEGT. In nucleotides, the CDR3 is TGTGCCAGCAGGCGGACAGGGGGCGGCGACGAGCAGTACGTC. Its protein is CASRRTGGGDEQYV.

This clonotype was found a few times. Mismatch with germline at one junction end may stem from a read error. The chain carries TRBV19 and TRBJ2-7, with 11 bases lining up with TRBD2. The CDR3 extends over 15 amino acids. Germline CDR1 is LNHDA and CDR2 is SQIVND (reference sequence). The CDR3 sequence: CASSTTPGLADEQYF. CDR3 sequence (DNA): TGTGCCAGCAGTACCACCCCGGGACTAGCGGACGAGCAGTACTTC.

The rearrangement uses TRBV18 and TRBJ1-2, with D perhaps matching TRBD1 (6 bases). Germline values: CDR1 KGHSH, CDR2 LQKENI. The CDR3 extends over 14 amino acids. The V and J ends lost 0 bases and 7 bases respectively, with 12 bases between them. The CDR3 loop reads CASSPPLDRRGYTF. The CDR3 DNA reads as TGTGCCAGCTCACCACCTTTGGACAGACGTGGCTACACCTTC.

The chain combines TRBV12-3 or TRBV12-4 with TRBJ1-4, with 7 bases that match TRBD1. This CDR3 has 13 residues. Trimming cost V 8 bases and J 5 bases; bases outside gene matches: 5. The CDR3 bases are TGTGCCAGCTTTCGGGACAGCAATGAAAAACTGTTTTTT. This encodes CASFRDSNEKLFF.

This clonotype was found many times. The chain employs TRBV6-2 or TRBV6-3 and TRBJ2-5; the D gene is possibly TRBD2 (6 bases). Trimming stripped 2 bases from V and 2 bases from J, with 21 bases between. Germline CDR1 reads MNHEY; CDR2 reads SVGEGT. This CDR3 comprises 18 residues. This CDR3 is CASSYPTASAIRQETQYF. The CDR3 DNA sequence: TGTGCCAGCAGTTACCCGACCGCTAGCGCAATCCGGCAAGAGACCCAGTACTTC.

This clonotype was counted a few times. At one end the junction does not follow the germline gene, possibly because of a read error. This chain connects TRBV7-8 to TRBJ2-7; 8 bases line up with TRBD2. Germline lookup yields CDR1 SGHVS and CDR2 FQNEAQ. This CDR3 is 18 amino acids long. CDR3 sequence reads: CASSLAPGVSGMAYEQYF. CDR3 DNA: TGTGCCAGCAGCCTAGCCCCCGGGGTTAGCGGGATGGCCTACGAGCAGTACTTC. The variable domain in full, completed from reference TRBV7-8 and TRBJ2-7, reads GAGVSQSPRYKVAKRGQDVALRCDPISGHVSLFWYQQALGQGPEFLTYFQNEAQLDKSGLPSDRFFAERPEGSVSTLKIQRTQQEDSAVYLCASSLAPGVSGMAYEQYFGPGTRLTVT.

This chain connects TRBV5-6 to TRBJ2-3, with D possibly TRBD1 on 6 matching bases. There are 14 residues in the CDR3. V was pared by 2 bases and J by 4 bases, with 11 bases between. Germline CDR1 is SGHDT and CDR2 is YYEEEE. The CDR3 reads CASSFRQAADTQYF. The CDR3 coding sequence is TGTGCCAGCAGCTTCAGACAGGCGGCAGATACGCAGTATTTT.

This sequence joins TRBV12-3 or TRBV12-4 and TRBJ1-1; D unclear. The CDR3 has 13 amino acids. Trimming left V 7 bases short and J 3 bases short, with 12 bases between. For the CDR3, the DNA is TGTGCCAGCACCAGATATGAATACACTGAAGCTTTCTTT. It specifies CASTRYEYTEAFF.

In this sample, this clonotype turned up many times. This chain uses TRBV7-2 with TRBJ2-1; 9 bases match TRBD1. This CDR3 is built from 15 residues. The J segment lost 9 bases and the V segment lost 2 bases, leaving 8 bases of the junction unmatched. Germline V gene data show CDR1 as SGHTA and CDR2 as FQGNSA. CDR3 sequence: CASSLTPGQGVEQFF. The DNA for the CDR3 is TGTGCCAGCAGCTTAACCCCGGGACAGGGAGTTGAGCAGTTCTTC.

This clonotype was seen a handful of times. The chain recombines TRBV12-3 or TRBV12-4 with TRBJ1-2; D gene uncertain. Trimming stripped 5 bases from V and 7 bases from J, with 8 bases between. The CDR3 sequence is 11 residues long. CDR3 region: CASSLLFGYTF. The CDR3 DNA follows: TGTGCCAGCAGTCTCTTATTTGGCTACACCTTC.

The chain couples TRBV6-5 to TRBJ2-2, with TRBD2 identical over 11 bases. The CDR3 covers 19 residues. V dropped 1 base and J dropped 5; count of bases not matched to a gene: 12. CDR1 is MNHEY and CDR2 is SVGAGI in the germline V gene. CDR3 nucleotides: TGTGCCAGCAGTTACTTAGAACTACTAGCGGGAGTTCGAACCGGGGAGCTGTTTTTT. This sequence encodes CASSYLELLAGVRTGELFF.

In regard to this clonotype: This may come from a read error, since a much larger clone is one base off. This sequence joins TRBV7-6 and TRBJ2-1; tentative D call: TRBD2 (7 bases). Germline V lookup: CDR1 SGHVS, CDR2 FNYEAQ. Trimming cost V 5 bases and J 5 bases, with 13 bases left between them. There are 14 residues in the CDR3. This chain's CDR3 is CASSRRGANNEQFF. In DNA form, the CDR3 reads TGTGCCAGCAGCCGACGGGGGGCTAACAATGAGCAGTTCTTC.

V gene TRBV28 combines with J gene TRBJ1-1; no firm D call. Per germline, CDR1 MDHEN and CDR2 SYDVKM. V lost 3 bases to trimming and J lost 4 bases, with 9 bases between them. The CDR3 consists of 13 residues. The CDR3 protein is CASSFLQSTEAFF. The CDR3, as DNA: TGTGCCAGCAGTTTCTTACAGAGCACTGAAGCTTTCTTT.

The chain uses TRBV30 and TRBJ2-1; tentative D call: TRBD2 (6 bases). This CDR3 region has 13 residues. V lost 4 bases and J lost 1, with 8 bases in between. Germline CDR1 GTSNPN, CDR2 SVGIG (reference sequence). CDR3 DNA: TGTGCCTGGAAGACTAGTTCCTACAATGAGCAGTTCTTC. Amino acids: CAWKTSSYNEQFF.